This T cell receptor (beta chain) was profiled in a study of T cells in Graves' hyperthyroidism and ophthalmopathy (dated by TCRdb to 2018 to 2020). General notes on the study: TCR V-J signatures able to tell the groups apart were searched for in a discovery cohort of approximately 95 patients, of whom roughly 42 had Graves' ophthalmopathy and about 55 had stable Graves' hyperthyroidism. The 100 or so discovery patients were divided at random into training and test sets in a 7:3 ratio. TCR Vbeta CDR3 sequencing of 120 to 150 peripheral blood samples (roughly 43 ophthalmopathy, about 80 hyperthyroidism and some 17 progressor patients) is reported in the paper. The study also compared thyroid tissue and blood T-cell repertoires from several Graves' hyperthyroidism patients. After sampling, hyperthyroidism patients received methimazole starting at 30 mg daily, and ophthalmopathy patients received high-dose intravenous methylprednisolone. Prospective prediction of ophthalmopathy was tested in an independent validation cohort consisting of 18 to 20 hyperthyroidism patients and around 17 patients who later progressed to ophthalmopathy.

The CDR3 spans 17 residues, from the cysteine through the phenylalanine. Just the 51-base CDR3 DNA is kept, in frame starting at base 1. The V end loses 6 bases and the J end loses 3 bases, and a stretch of 23 bases separates them. A patient counted as having stable Graves' hyperthyroidism if no progression to ophthalmopathy occurred over 18 months of follow-up. Hyperthyroidism patients were newly diagnosed, had a disease duration of under 2 months, and were aged 18 to 65 years. Any patient with an uncontrolled infection, another autoimmune disease, pregnancy or lactation was excluded. Clinical symptoms, serum thyroxine and TRAb, thyroid ultrasound, and orbital computed tomography formed the basis for the diagnoses. Trizol reagent was used to extract total RNA, and RNA quality was then checked on an Agilent 2100 Bioanalyzer. A word on this clonotype: No cognate antigen has been identified for it. Base qualities are not provided; no much larger clone lies one nucleotide away.

Amplification of TCR beta CDR3 regions was carried out from RNA transcripts. The TCR CDR3 was subjected to a first round of RT-PCR using the HTBI primer set and the Qiagen OneStep RT-PCR kit. A second multiplex PCR round built the libraries, followed by size selection and purification. The libraries were sequenced on an Illumina HiSeq2000 using paired-end 100 bp reads. On the authors' methods: Raw data were processed with SOAPnuke, discarding reads with adapters, uncalled bases, mean Phred below 15, or no exact constant-primer or identifier match. High-quality paired reads were merged using COPE v1.2.5, and each unique nucleotide sequence was defined as a clonotype. MiTCR v1.1 was used to align clonotypes to the IMGT TRBV, TRBD and TRBJ reference segments. The analysis was restricted to V-J combinations with a frequency above 0.0001, which together covered just over 98% of the repertoires. A TCS score was defined as the ratio of F50 (clonal expansion) to E x V (chaos), with BLOSUM62-based TCRdist applied between CDR3 peptides within each V-J. Welch's t-statistics and random forest reduced around 510 V-J features to 13, which were used in a naive Bayes classifier (R e1071). TCRdb handled the public reads itself, with Q25 trimming in fastp and clone calling in MiXCR, and kept productive beta chains. Each record represents a unique CDR3 protein, reported with the most common genes and DNA among its rows. The V and J calls come from TCRdb's annotation, not from the publication. This sample lists hundreds of thousands of distinct CDR3 sequences; about half were detected once. The ten biggest clones cover 6.5% to 9% of the sample.

Study-wide findings and limitations: Ophthalmopathy was separated from stable hyperthyroidism by a 13 V-J signature model, with approximately 89% sensitivity and around 81% specificity obtained in cross-validation and 80%/75% obtained in testing. Blood samples also contained most of the expanded thyroid clonotypes (frequency above 0.001), which suggests that blood repertoires may reflect thyroid immune responses. Sample size was not statistically predetermined, and blinding of investigators to group allocation was not performed. In validation, the model predicted progression to ophthalmopathy with 60% to 71% sensitivity and approximately 78% specificity, a median of 6.5 months before onset.

The V and J segments used are TRBV12-3 or TRBV12-4 and TRBJ2-5; TRBD2 is a possible D gene, resting on 5 matching bases. Input material: peripheral blood or thyroid tissue (not recorded which). This receptor was obtained from a woman aged 18-30 years with Graves' hyperthyroidism. Donor details come from another sample of the same person, matched by shared clones. The sequence in DNA is TGTGCCAGCAGCGTTGGTTTCGGCACTAGTCGGGAAGAGACCCAGTACTTC. Its protein is CASSVGFGTSREETQYF.